These T cell receptor beta chains were read from a single sample in a study of T cell responses to AZD1222 COVID-19 vaccine. Using immunoSEQ multiplex PCR, the repertoire was profiled, and TCRdb retains in-frame clones only, with some absent. This sample has some 140,000 clones, with around 90% found just once. The sequencing here drew on peripheral blood, taken on day 0 of AZD1222 vaccination. These receptor sequences come from an adult in good health. Both conserved end residues are part of each CDR3. Each record gives: clone size, J gene, V gene, D gene, CDR3 protein, CDR3 DNA. D genes are given only for firm matches. Not every row has a clone size; where given, it reads once, few, many or a size class.

clone_size: .
j_call: TRBJ2-3
v_call: TRBV19
d_call: .
cdr3_aa: CASRRRASTDTQYF
cdr3_nt: TGTGCCAGTAGGCGGCGGGCTAGCACAGATACGCAGTATTTT

clone_size: once
j_call: TRBJ1-1
v_call: TRBV7-9
d_call: .
cdr3_aa: CASTLGGTNTEAFF
cdr3_nt: TGTGCCAGCACCCTTGGGGGAACTAACACTGAAGCTTTCTTT

clone_size: .
j_call: TRBJ2-3
v_call: TRBV5-6
d_call: .
cdr3_aa: CASSFWRTDTQYF
cdr3_nt: TGTGCCAGCAGCTTCTGGAGGACAGATACGCAGTATTTT

clone_size: .
j_call: TRBJ2-7
v_call: TRBV13
d_call: TRBD1
cdr3_aa: CASSLGGQGFDEQYF
cdr3_nt: TGTGCCAGCAGCTTAGGAGGACAGGGGTTCGATGAGCAGTACTTC

clone_size: .
j_call: TRBJ1-1
v_call: TRBV12-5
d_call: .
cdr3_aa: CASGPNTEAFF
cdr3_nt: TGTGCTAGTGGGCCCAACACTGAAGCTTTCTTT

clone_size: .
j_call: TRBJ1-5
v_call: TRBV24-1
d_call: TRBD1
cdr3_aa: CATSDSGTGQPQHF
cdr3_nt: TGTGCCACCAGTGATTCCGGGACAGGACAGCCCCAGCATTTT

clone_size: .
j_call: TRBJ2-1
v_call: TRBV10-3
d_call: .
cdr3_aa: CAISQQREQFF
cdr3_nt: TGTGCCATCAGCCAACAGCGCGAGCAGTTCTTC

clone_size: .
j_call: TRBJ1-1
v_call: TRBV15
d_call: .
cdr3_aa: CATAEKNTEAFF
cdr3_nt: TGTGCCACCGCGGAGAAGAACACTGAAGCTTTCTTT

clone_size: .
j_call: TRBJ1-6
v_call: TRBV7-2
d_call: .
cdr3_aa: CASSLGTMNSPLHF
cdr3_nt: TGTGCCAGCAGCTTAGGGACGATGAATTCACCCCTCCACTTT

clone_size: .
j_call: TRBJ1-5
v_call: TRBV18
d_call: .
cdr3_aa: CASSPREVGGQPQHF
cdr3_nt: TGTGCCAGCTCACCACGGGAAGTCGGCGGTCAGCCCCAGCATTTT

clone_size: .
j_call: TRBJ2-3
v_call: TRBV2
d_call: TRBD1
cdr3_aa: CASSDRDRGPDTQYF
cdr3_nt: TGTGCCAGCAGTGATCGGGACAGGGGTCCAGATACGCAGTATTTT

clone_size: .
j_call: TRBJ2-1
v_call: TRBV10-1
d_call: TRBD2
cdr3_aa: CASSPELSGLAGGPIILYNEQFF
cdr3_nt: TGCGCCAGCAGTCCTGAGTTATCGGGACTAGCGGGAGGGCCAATCATTTTGTACAATGAGCAGTTCTTC

clone_size: .
j_call: TRBJ2-5
v_call: TRBV6-2/TRBV6-3
d_call: .
cdr3_aa: CASSYSFPTTIFQETQYF
cdr3_nt: TGTGCCAGCAGTTACTCCTTCCCTACGACGATCTTCCAAGAGACCCAGTACTTC

clone_size: .
j_call: TRBJ2-7
v_call: TRBV27
d_call: TRBD1
cdr3_aa: CASSLSAGTVSYEQYF
cdr3_nt: TGTGCCAGCAGTTTATCGGCCGGGACAGTCTCCTACGAGCAGTACTTC

clone_size: few
j_call: TRBJ1-1
v_call: TRBV6-2/TRBV6-3
d_call: .
cdr3_aa: CASSPLPQALAFF
cdr3_nt: TGTGCCAGCAGCCCCTTACCTCAGGCGCTCGCTTTCTTT

clone_size: .
j_call: TRBJ2-4
v_call: TRBV20-1
d_call: .
cdr3_aa: CSASDRAFRAKNIQYF
cdr3_nt: TGCAGTGCTAGTGACCGGGCCTTTAGGGCCAAAAACATTCAGTACTTC

clone_size: .
j_call: TRBJ1-2
v_call: TRBV30
d_call: TRBD1
cdr3_aa: CAWTQGARGYTF
cdr3_nt: TGTGCCTGGACCCAGGGGGCGAGAGGCTACACCTTC

clone_size: .
j_call: TRBJ1-5
v_call: TRBV27
d_call: TRBD1
cdr3_aa: CASSSGTVHNQPQHF
cdr3_nt: TGTGCCAGCAGTTCTGGGACAGTTCATAATCAGCCCCAGCATTTT

clone_size: .
j_call: TRBJ1-4
v_call: TRBV7-2
d_call: .
cdr3_aa: CASSLFPVATNEKLFF
cdr3_nt: TGTGCCAGCAGCTTATTTCCCGTAGCAACTAATGAAAAACTGTTTTTT

clone_size: .
j_call: TRBJ1-3
v_call: TRBV6-4
d_call: TRBD1
cdr3_aa: CAQGALGNTIYF
cdr3_nt: TGTGCCCAGGGGGCGCTTGGAAACACCATATATTTT

clone_size: .
j_call: TRBJ1-1
v_call: TRBV7-2
d_call: .
cdr3_aa: CASSPSFDRGTEAFF
cdr3_nt: TGTGCCAGCAGCCCCAGCTTCGACCGGGGCACTGAAGCTTTCTTT

clone_size: .
j_call: TRBJ1-5
v_call: TRBV5-6
d_call: .
cdr3_aa: CASSFSNQPQHF
cdr3_nt: TGTGCCAGCAGCTTTTCGAATCAGCCCCAGCATTTT

clone_size: once
j_call: TRBJ1-1
v_call: TRBV30
d_call: .
cdr3_aa: CAWSSDNTEAFF
cdr3_nt: TGTGCCTGGAGTAGTGACAACACTGAAGCTTTCTTT

clone_size: .
j_call: TRBJ2-1
v_call: TRBV27
d_call: TRBD2
cdr3_aa: CASSTSGRAGLNEQFF
cdr3_nt: TGTGCCAGCAGTACGAGCGGGAGGGCCGGCCTCAATGAGCAGTTCTTC

clone_size: .
j_call: TRBJ2-7
v_call: TRBV9
d_call: TRBD2
cdr3_aa: CASSVRGGLHEQYF
cdr3_nt: TGTGCCAGCAGCGTACGGGGAGGGCTCCACGAGCAGTACTTC

clone_size: few
j_call: TRBJ1-3
v_call: TRBV27
d_call: .
cdr3_aa: CASPRGGFGNTIYF
cdr3_nt: TGTGCCAGCCCAAGGGGGGGTTTCGGAAACACCATATATTTT

clone_size: .
j_call: TRBJ2-7
v_call: TRBV6-2/TRBV6-3
d_call: TRBD2
cdr3_aa: CASSRSGGYEQYF
cdr3_nt: TGTGCCAGCAGCCGTAGCGGGGGCTACGAGCAGTACTTC

clone_size: .
j_call: TRBJ1-6
v_call: TRBV19
d_call: TRBD1
cdr3_aa: CASSSPGQGPSPLHF
cdr3_nt: TGTGCCAGTAGCTCCCCGGGACAGGGTCCTTCACCCCTCCACTTT

clone_size: .
j_call: TRBJ2-1
v_call: TRBV7-2
d_call: .
cdr3_aa: CASSPYNEQFF
cdr3_nt: TGTGCCAGCAGCCCTTACAATGAGCAGTTCTTC

clone_size: .
j_call: TRBJ2-7
v_call: TRBV2
d_call: .
cdr3_aa: CASSDRHTISSYEQYF
cdr3_nt: TGTGCCAGCAGTGACCGACACACGATAAGCTCCTACGAGCAGTACTTC

clone_size: .
j_call: TRBJ1-2
v_call: TRBV29-1
d_call: TRBD1
cdr3_aa: CMAWGQLYGYTF
cdr3_nt: TGCATGGCGTGGGGACAGCTCTATGGCTACACCTTC

clone_size: .
j_call: TRBJ1-3
v_call: TRBV2
d_call: .
cdr3_aa: CASNGRSFSGNTIYF
cdr3_nt: TGTGCCAGCAACGGCAGGTCCTTCTCTGGAAACACCATATATTTT

clone_size: .
j_call: TRBJ2-7
v_call: TRBV15
d_call: TRBD2
cdr3_aa: CATSRDGLAKESEQYF
cdr3_nt: TGTGCCACCAGCAGAGACGGACTAGCGAAGGAATCCGAGCAGTACTTC

clone_size: .
j_call: TRBJ2-6
v_call: TRBV6-2/TRBV6-3
d_call: .
cdr3_aa: CASSNRGSGANVLTF
cdr3_nt: TGTGCCAGCAGTAACCGGGGGTCGGGGGCCAACGTCCTGACTTTC

clone_size: .
j_call: TRBJ2-1
v_call: TRBV27
d_call: TRBD2
cdr3_aa: CASSYTSAGEMFF
cdr3_nt: TGTGCCAGCAGTTACACCTCAGCGGGAGAAATGTTCTTC